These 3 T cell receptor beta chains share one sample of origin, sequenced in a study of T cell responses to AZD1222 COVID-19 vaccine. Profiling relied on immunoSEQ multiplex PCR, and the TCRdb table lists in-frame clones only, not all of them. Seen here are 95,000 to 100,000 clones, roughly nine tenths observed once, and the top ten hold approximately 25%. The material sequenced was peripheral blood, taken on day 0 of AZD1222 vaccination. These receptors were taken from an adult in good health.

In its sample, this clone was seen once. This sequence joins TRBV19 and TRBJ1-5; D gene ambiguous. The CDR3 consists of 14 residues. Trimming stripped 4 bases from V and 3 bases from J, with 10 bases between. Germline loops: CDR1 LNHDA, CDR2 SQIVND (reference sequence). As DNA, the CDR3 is TGTGCCAGTAGTACACAAGGTGACAATCAGCCCCAGCATTTT. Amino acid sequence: CASSTQGDNQPQHF.

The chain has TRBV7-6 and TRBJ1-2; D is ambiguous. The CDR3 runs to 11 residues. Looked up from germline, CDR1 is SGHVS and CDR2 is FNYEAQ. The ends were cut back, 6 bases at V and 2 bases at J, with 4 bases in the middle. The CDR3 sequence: CASSTNYGYTF. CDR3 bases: TGTGCCAGCAGTACAAACTATGGCTACACCTTC. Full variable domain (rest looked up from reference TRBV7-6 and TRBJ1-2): GAGVSQSPRYKVTKRGQDVALRCDPISGHVSLYWYRQALGQGPEFLTYFNYEAQQDKSGLPNDRFSAERPEGSISTLTIQRTEQRDSAMYRCASSTNYGYTFGSGTRLTVV.

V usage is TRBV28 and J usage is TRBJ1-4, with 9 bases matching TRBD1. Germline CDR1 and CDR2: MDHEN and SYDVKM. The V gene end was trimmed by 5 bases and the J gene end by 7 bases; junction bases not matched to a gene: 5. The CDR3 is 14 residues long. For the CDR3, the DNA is TGTGCCAGCAGTAACAGGGGGCATAGTGAAAAACTGTTTTTT. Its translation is CASSNRGHSEKLFF.